This T cell receptor beta chain was captured by sequencing in a study of blood T cell repertoires in COVID-19. Study-wide context: Acute and convalescent COVID-19 specimens originated in the United States, Italy and Spain. T cells, B-cell-depleted T cells, or PBMCs provided the cDNA or gDNA that served as material.

Original methodology: Reference gene primer amplification gave nucleated cell count estimates. The table came from immunoSEQ multiplex PCR; TCRdb's copy has only in-frame clones and leaves some out. V and J calls and clone size are as listed in that table; D and trimming were resolved from the DNA. The table has 200,000 to 250,000 clones, around 87% seen once; the top ten hold about 3%. V lost 3 bases to trimming and J lost 1 base, with 9 bases between them. The CDR3 length is 13 residues. Germline CDR1 reads SQVTM; CDR2 reads ANQGSEA. V usage is TRBV29-1 and J usage is TRBJ1-1, with a tentative D call TRBD1 (5 bases). Sequenced: peripheral blood. The receptor was derived from a woman aged 30 to 39 who had recovered from COVID-19. The DNA of the CDR3 is TGCAGCGTTGACAGGGATGGGAACACTGAAGCTTTCTTT. Translation gives CSVDRDGNTEAFF.